This is a list of T cell receptor beta chains from one sample in a study of Tregs in tolerant kidney transplant recipients. Sequencing was performed with immunoSEQ multiplex PCR; in TCRdb, only in-frame clones are kept and a portion is missing. The table has about 240,000 clones, about 80% seen once. Sequenced input: CD4+ T cells from blood. The source of these receptors is a human donor in good health. CDR3s include the opening cysteine and the closing phenylalanine or tryptophan. Fields, in order: clone size, V gene, J gene, D gene, CDR3 protein, CDR3 DNA. The D gene is left open where the match is weak. Size values are once, few and many counts, or a class for expanded clones, and some rows have none.

clone size: .; V gene: TRBV6-1; J gene: TRBJ1-5; D gene: .; CDR3 protein: CASSEAGWGNQPQHF; CDR3 DNA: TGTGCCAGCAGTGAAGCAGGATGGGGCAATCAGCCCCAGCATTTT
clone size: .; V gene: TRBV6-5; J gene: TRBJ2-5; D gene: .; CDR3 protein: CASSTSWGSGETQYF; CDR3 DNA: TGTGCCAGCAGTACCTCTTGGGGGAGCGGGGAGACCCAGTACTTC
clone size: once; V gene: TRBV5-8; J gene: TRBJ1-2; D gene: .; CDR3 protein: CASSSLRDSPFDYGYTF; CDR3 DNA: TGTGCCAGCAGCTCACTCCGGGACTCCCCTTTCGACTATGGCTACACCTTC
clone size: .; V gene: TRBV5-1; J gene: TRBJ2-4; D gene: .; CDR3 protein: CASSPQSGLFRRTKNIQYF; CDR3 DNA: TGCGCCAGCAGCCCGCAATCTGGACTCTTTCGGAGGACCAAAAACATTCAGTACTTC
clone size: .; V gene: TRBV6-1; J gene: TRBJ2-7; D gene: TRBD1; CDR3 protein: CASRDPRDRPYEQYF; CDR3 DNA: TGTGCCAGCAGGGACCCTAGGGACAGACCCTACGAGCAGTACTTC
clone size: .; V gene: TRBV7-9; J gene: TRBJ1-3; D gene: TRBD1; CDR3 protein: CASSSKGAAAGNTIYF; CDR3 DNA: TGTGCCAGCAGCTCGAAGGGGGCCGCCGCTGGAAACACCATATATTTT
clone size: .; V gene: TRBV14; J gene: TRBJ2-7; D gene: TRBD2; CDR3 protein: CASSQVGHTGRDEQYF; CDR3 DNA: TGTGCCAGCAGCCAAGTAGGGCACACCGGGAGGGACGAGCAGTACTTC
clone size: .; V gene: TRBV6-1; J gene: TRBJ2-1; D gene: .; CDR3 protein: CASSYRESEQFF; CDR3 DNA: TGTGCCAGCAGTTATCGGGAGAGTGAGCAGTTCTTC
clone size: few; V gene: TRBV25-1; J gene: TRBJ2-2; D gene: TRBD1; CDR3 protein: CASQDRTGELFF; CDR3 DNA: TGTGCCAGCCAGGACAGGACCGGGGAGCTGTTTTTT
clone size: .; V gene: TRBV30; J gene: TRBJ2-7; D gene: .; CDR3 protein: CAWSTGPYEQYF; CDR3 DNA: TGTGCCTGGAGTACAGGGCCCTACGAGCAGTACTTC
clone size: .; V gene: TRBV7-3; J gene: TRBJ1-1; D gene: TRBD1; CDR3 protein: CASSSGQANTEAFF; CDR3 DNA: TGTGCCAGCAGCTCCGGACAGGCGAACACTGAAGCTTTCTTT
clone size: .; V gene: TRBV5-8; J gene: TRBJ1-1; D gene: TRBD1; CDR3 protein: CASSNGQGLGEAFF; CDR3 DNA: TGTGCCAGCAGCAATGGACAGGGCCTCGGTGAAGCTTTCTTT
clone size: few; V gene: TRBV2; J gene: TRBJ2-3; D gene: .; CDR3 protein: CASRAYRDTQYF; CDR3 DNA: TGTGCCAGCAGGGCATACAGAGATACGCAGTATTTT
clone size: .; V gene: TRBV5-1; J gene: TRBJ2-3; D gene: TRBD2; CDR3 protein: CASSLGTSGRTDTQYF; CDR3 DNA: TGCGCCAGCAGCTTGGGGACTAGCGGGAGAACAGATACGCAGTATTTT
clone size: .; V gene: TRBV7-2; J gene: TRBJ2-2; D gene: .; CDR3 protein: CASSRRVTGELFF; CDR3 DNA: TGTGCCAGCAGCCGCAGGGTTACCGGGGAGCTGTTTTTT
clone size: .; V gene: TRBV5-8; J gene: TRBJ2-5; D gene: TRBD2; CDR3 protein: CASSFRLAGTQETQYF; CDR3 DNA: TGTGCCAGCAGCTTTAGACTAGCGGGGACCCAAGAGACCCAGTACTTC
clone size: .; V gene: TRBV7-8; J gene: TRBJ2-5; D gene: TRBD2; CDR3 protein: CASSPVAGLEFSSETQYF; CDR3 DNA: TGTGCCAGCAGCCCGGTGGCGGGACTAGAATTTAGTTCGGAGACCCAGTACTTC
clone size: .; V gene: TRBV13; J gene: TRBJ2-3; D gene: TRBD2; CDR3 protein: CASSSRLAGGSSTDTQYF; CDR3 DNA: TGTGCCAGCAGCTCCCGACTAGCGGGAGGGAGTAGCACAGATACGCAGTATTTT
clone size: .; V gene: TRBV7-9; J gene: TRBJ1-2; D gene: TRBD1; CDR3 protein: CASSLQRPGQGGKGYTF; CDR3 DNA: TGTGCCAGCAGCCTCCAGAGACCAGGACAGGGGGGAAAAGGCTACACCTTC
clone size: .; V gene: TRBV2; J gene: TRBJ2-5; D gene: TRBD2; CDR3 protein: CASRIGLAGRTQYF; CDR3 DNA: TGTGCCAGCAGGATAGGACTAGCCGGTCGGACCCAGTACTTC
clone size: .; V gene: TRBV18; J gene: TRBJ2-1; D gene: TRBD1; CDR3 protein: CASSLGQGTLYNEQFF; CDR3 DNA: TGTGCCAGCTCATTAGGACAGGGCACTCTATACAATGAGCAGTTCTTC
clone size: .; V gene: TRBV7-9; J gene: TRBJ2-7; D gene: .; CDR3 protein: CASSLDRWDSSYEQYF; CDR3 DNA: TGTGCCAGCAGCTTAGATAGGTGGGACTCTTCCTACGAGCAGTACTTC
clone size: .; V gene: TRBV12-1; J gene: TRBJ2-1; D gene: .; CDR3 protein: CASSFRRQGTSGYNEQFF; CDR3 DNA: TGTGCCAGCAGCTTTCGCCGACAGGGAACTAGCGGCTACAATGAGCAGTTCTTC
clone size: .; V gene: TRBV5-1; J gene: TRBJ1-4; D gene: TRBD1; CDR3 protein: CASSHGQGSTNEKLFF; CDR3 DNA: TGCGCCAGCAGCCACGGACAGGGATCAACTAATGAAAAACTGTTTTTT
clone size: .; V gene: TRBV2; J gene: TRBJ2-2; D gene: TRBD2; CDR3 protein: CASSEVLAGGTGELFF; CDR3 DNA: TGTGCCAGCAGTGAGGTACTAGCGGGGGGCACCGGGGAGCTGTTTTTT
clone size: .; V gene: TRBV19; J gene: TRBJ2-7; D gene: .; CDR3 protein: CASSISSGKYEQYF; CDR3 DNA: TGTGCCAGTAGTATAAGTAGCGGCAAGTACGAGCAGTACTTC
clone size: .; V gene: TRBV10-2; J gene: TRBJ1-4; D gene: .; CDR3 protein: CASSENGGLGEKLFF; CDR3 DNA: TGCGCCAGCAGTGAGAACGGGGGGTTGGGTGAAAAACTGTTTTTT
clone size: .; V gene: TRBV5-1; J gene: TRBJ2-3; D gene: .; CDR3 protein: CASSLWLATDTQYF; CDR3 DNA: TGCGCCAGCAGCTTGTGGCTAGCTACAGATACGCAGTATTTT
clone size: .; V gene: TRBV7-8; J gene: TRBJ2-5; D gene: TRBD2; CDR3 protein: CASSPQLAQETQYF; CDR3 DNA: TGTGCCAGCAGCCCGCAACTAGCGCAAGAGACCCAGTACTTC
clone size: .; V gene: TRBV5-4; J gene: TRBJ1-2; D gene: .; CDR3 protein: CASFIRGDQVGYTF; CDR3 DNA: TGTGCCAGCTTTATCCGGGGCGACCAGGTGGGCTACACCTTC
clone size: once; V gene: TRBV19; J gene: TRBJ2-7; D gene: .; CDR3 protein: CASSRRDVTLEQYF; CDR3 DNA: TGTGCCAGTAGCCGCAGGGATGTTACTCTCGAGCAGTACTTC
clone size: .; V gene: TRBV4-2; J gene: TRBJ2-3; D gene: .; CDR3 protein: CASSQVLKGEGGTRTDTQYF; CDR3 DNA: TGTGCCAGCAGCCAAGTTTTAAAAGGGGAGGGGGGGACCCGCACAGATACGCAGTATTTT
clone size: .; V gene: TRBV7-9; J gene: TRBJ1-1; D gene: .; CDR3 protein: CASSSGVSGTEAFF; CDR3 DNA: TGTGCCAGCAGCTCGGGGGTCTCGGGCACTGAAGCTTTCTTT
clone size: few; V gene: TRBV4-2; J gene: TRBJ1-5; D gene: .; CDR3 protein: CASSQLSREPQHF; CDR3 DNA: TGTGCCAGCAGCCAACTATCGCGGGAGCCCCAGCATTTT
clone size: .; V gene: TRBV5-6; J gene: TRBJ1-2; D gene: TRBD1; CDR3 protein: CASSSGTASNYGYTF; CDR3 DNA: TGTGCCAGCAGCTCCGGGACAGCTTCTAACTATGGCTACACCTTC
clone size: few; V gene: TRBV6-5; J gene: TRBJ1-5; D gene: .; CDR3 protein: CASSYVGEGGPQHF; CDR3 DNA: TGTGCCAGCAGTTATGTTGGTGAGGGGGGACCCCAGCATTTT
clone size: .; V gene: TRBV2; J gene: TRBJ2-7; D gene: .; CDR3 protein: CASSAFQYSEQYF; CDR3 DNA: TGTGCCAGCAGCGCTTTTCAGTACAGCGAGCAGTACTTC
clone size: .; V gene: TRBV30; J gene: TRBJ1-5; D gene: .; CDR3 protein: CAWSPHGNQPQHF; CDR3 DNA: TGTGCCTGGAGCCCCCACGGCAATCAGCCCCAGCATTTT
clone size: .; V gene: TRBV5-1; J gene: TRBJ2-7; D gene: .; CDR3 protein: CASSLVSGSPYEQYF; CDR3 DNA: TGCGCCAGCAGCTTGGTTTCCGGGAGTCCCTACGAGCAGTACTTC
clone size: .; V gene: TRBV10-3; J gene: TRBJ2-1; D gene: .; CDR3 protein: CAISEVAEYNEQFF; CDR3 DNA: TGTGCCATCAGTGAGGTAGCGGAGTACAATGAGCAGTTCTTC
clone size: .; V gene: TRBV27; J gene: TRBJ2-1; D gene: .; CDR3 protein: CASSLGSSYNEQFF; CDR3 DNA: TGTGCCAGCAGTTTGGGCAGCTCCTACAATGAGCAGTTCTTC
clone size: .; V gene: TRBV19; J gene: TRBJ1-2; D gene: TRBD1; CDR3 protein: CASSGQVGGYTF; CDR3 DNA: TGTGCCAGCTCGGGACAGGTGGGTGGCTACACCTTC